This T cell receptor (beta chain) originates from a study of quantifying T cell responses using KT2 cells (dated by TCRdb to about 2017). A note on the overall study: RNA was DNase-treated and reverse transcribed with TCR alpha and beta constant-region primers, mostly using SuperScript III. Under optimum conditions, the efficiency of the T4 ligation step was estimated to be more than 9.5%. To prevent over-amplification, PCR2 was performed as a SYBR Green qPCR and halted at a predetermined fluorescence threshold. The research as a whole found: This TCR sequencing study did not compare the pipeline side by side with other TCR sequencing techniques. Saturation was seen in the detection of KT2 sequences when very high numbers of KT2 cells were spiked in. Over several orders of magnitude, the number of KT2 alpha and beta sequences rose linearly with the number of KT2 cells put in. KT2 sequences were detected down to the lowest spike-in tested, about one KT2 cell per 100,000 PBMC.

This clonotype occurred many times. No antigen is known for it. No much larger clone exists at a distance of one base, and base qualities are not known. From V the trimming removes 6 bases and from J it removes 10 bases, while the gene matches leave 4 bases of the junction unaccounted for. Including cysteine and phenylalanine, the CDR3 has 14 amino acids. Of all the DNA, just the CDR3 is kept, 42 bases in frame from base 1. Based on the germline V gene, the CDR1 and CDR2 sequences are LGHNT and FRNRAP. To test the sensitivity and accuracy of the pipeline, known numbers of KT2, a T cell clone whose TCR had already been sequenced, were spiked into unfractionated PBMC. A range of KT2-to-PBMC ratios was set up by mixing KT2 cells into a fixed number of PBMC. The library was obtained by UMI-ligation and nested PCR. Using T4 RNA ligase 1, a single-stranded oligonucleotide bearing the Illumina SP2 sequence plus a UMI was ligated onto the 3' end of the cDNA. PCR1 ran three to four cycles (98°C 15 s, 69°C 30 s, 72°C 40 s); the beta primer was an equimolar mix of RC1.1 and RC1.2 covering TRBC1 and TRBC2. Starting at PCR2, TCR alpha and beta chains were handled separately, and sample indices and Illumina adaptors were added. The UMI was composed of 12 random nucleotides, arranged as two hexamers separated by a spacer, and was positioned after an 8-base spacer. The libraries were sequenced on an Illumina MiSeq using v2 2x251 paired-end chemistry, usually with more than 9 samples in each run. To boost diversity, each sequencing library was supplemented with PhiX DNA at about 5-8%. From the authors' description of their analysis: Raw reads were converted to FASTQ with bcl2fastq and were demultiplexed by dual indices with Demultiplexor. V and J genes were assigned by Decombinator through tag matching that permitted a single base-pair mismatch. UMIs were used by Collapsinator to correct both sequencing errors and frequency errors caused by PCR heterogeneity. CDR3Translator converted Decombinator identifiers to nucleotide sequence, translated to amino acids, and extracted CDR3 using C- and N-terminal motifs. Each distinct KT2 TCR was counted as a cluster of KT2 sequences sharing one unique molecular identifier. TCRdb handled the public reads itself, with Q25 trimming in fastp and clone calling in MiXCR, and kept productive beta chains. Each entry merges the rows of one CDR3 protein and shows their most common DNA and genes. TCRdb, not the authors, supplied the V and J calls. The table for this sample lists 60,000 or so distinct CDR3 sequences; 9% to 15% of them were counted only once. The ten largest make up about 9% of the sample.

Material: PBMCs spiked with cells of the T cell clone KT2. The V gene is TRBV12-5 and the J gene is TRBJ1-6, and 12 bases in between align with TRBD1. The sequence derives from a human donor. The DNA sequence is TGTGCTAGTGGCCAAGGGACAGGGGGCTCACCCCTCCACTTT. Translation gives CASGQGTGGSPLHF. With the portions outside the CDR3 filled from the reference TRBV12-5 and TRBJ1-6 genes, the complete variable region becomes DARVTQTPRHKVTEMGQEVTMRCQPILGHNTVFWYRQTMMQGLELLAYFRNRAPLDDSGMPKDRFSAEMPDATLATLKIQPSEPRDSAVYFCASGQGTGGSPLHFGNGTRLTVT.